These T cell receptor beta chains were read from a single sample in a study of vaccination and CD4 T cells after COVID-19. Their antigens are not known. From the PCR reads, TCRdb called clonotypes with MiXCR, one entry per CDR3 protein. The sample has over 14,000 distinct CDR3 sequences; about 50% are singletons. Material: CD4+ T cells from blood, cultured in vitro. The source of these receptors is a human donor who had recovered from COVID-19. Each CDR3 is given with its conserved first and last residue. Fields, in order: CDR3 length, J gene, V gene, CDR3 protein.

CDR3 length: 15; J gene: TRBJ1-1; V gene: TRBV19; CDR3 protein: CASSMGAGLNTEAFF
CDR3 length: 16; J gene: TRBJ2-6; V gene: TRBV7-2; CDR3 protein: CASSLAGVSGANVLTF
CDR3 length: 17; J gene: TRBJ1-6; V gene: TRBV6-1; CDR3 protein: CASSEYVDRVWDSPLHF
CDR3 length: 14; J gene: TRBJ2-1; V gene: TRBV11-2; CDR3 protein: CASSEANSYNEQFF
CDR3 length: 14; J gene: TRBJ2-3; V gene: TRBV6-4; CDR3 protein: CASSGTGGADTQYF
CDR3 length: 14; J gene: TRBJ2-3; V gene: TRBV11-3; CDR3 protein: CASSPGTGTDTQYF
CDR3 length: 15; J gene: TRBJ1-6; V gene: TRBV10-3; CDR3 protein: CAISGWETDGSPLHF
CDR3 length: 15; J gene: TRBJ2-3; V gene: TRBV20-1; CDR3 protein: CSAREDSGSADTQYF
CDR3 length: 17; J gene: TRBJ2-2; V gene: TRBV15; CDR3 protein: CATSREVGLGPTGELFF
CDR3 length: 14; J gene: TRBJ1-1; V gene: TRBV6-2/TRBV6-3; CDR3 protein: CASSYSKAWGEAFF
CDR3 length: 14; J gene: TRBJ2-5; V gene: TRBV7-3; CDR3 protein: CASSSGSNQETQYF
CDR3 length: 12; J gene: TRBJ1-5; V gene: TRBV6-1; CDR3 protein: CASSEANQPQHF
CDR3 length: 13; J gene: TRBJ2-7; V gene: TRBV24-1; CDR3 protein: CATSDPHTYEQYF